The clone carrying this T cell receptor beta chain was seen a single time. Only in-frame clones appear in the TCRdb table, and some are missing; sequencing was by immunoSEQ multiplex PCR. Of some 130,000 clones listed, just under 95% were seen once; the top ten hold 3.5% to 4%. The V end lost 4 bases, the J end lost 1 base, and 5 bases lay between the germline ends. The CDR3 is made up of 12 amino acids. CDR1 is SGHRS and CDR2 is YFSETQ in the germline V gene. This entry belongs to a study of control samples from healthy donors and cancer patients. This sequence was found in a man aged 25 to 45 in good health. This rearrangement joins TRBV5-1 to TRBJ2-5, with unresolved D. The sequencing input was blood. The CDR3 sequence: CASSTAQETQYF. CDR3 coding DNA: TGCGCCAGCAGCACAGCCCAAGAGACCCAGTACTTC. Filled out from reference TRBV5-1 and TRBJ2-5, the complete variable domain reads KAGVTQTPRYLIKTRGQQVTLSCSPISGHRSVSWYQQTPGQGLQFLFEYFSETQRNKGNFPGRFSGRQFSNSRSEMNVSTLELGDSALYLCASSTAQETQYFGPGTRLLVL.